The 18 T cell receptor beta chains below were found in one sample sequenced in a study of response to subunit inactivated influenza vaccine (dated by TCRdb to 2016 to 2019). Receptor amplification or capture employed RT-PCR. The instrument was an Illumina HiSeq 2500. Starting from the raw public reads, TCRdb applied fastp trimming at Q25, assembled clones with MiXCR and retained in-frame beta chains. One record per CDR3 amino acid sequence lists the most common genes and DNA. The sample includes under 750,000 distinct CDR3 sequences, with approximately 10% observed a single time. The ten largest clones capture about 10% of the sample. This specimen consisted of PBMCs from blood, obtained on the day of vaccination. All receptors come from a man aged 45-65 years who received an inactivated influenza vaccine. Donor details come from another sample of the same person, matched by shared clones.

The genes are TRBV5-1 and TRBJ2-3; 7 bases are shared with TRBD1. V lost 3 bases to trimming and J lost 6 bases; unmatched junction nucleotides: 10. CDR1 and CDR2 from the germline V gene are SGHRS and YFSETQ. CDR3 size: 15 residues. The CDR3 is CASSSTGLVGDTQYF. The CDR3, as DNA: TGCGCCAGCAGCTCGACAGGGTTGGTCGGGGATACGCAGTATTTT.

In its sample, this clonotype was seen many times. This sequence joins TRBV28 and TRBJ1-5; D gene ambiguous. The CDR3 is 12 residues long. V lost 9 bases and J 9 bases, leaving 15 bases between the germline ends. Germline values: CDR1 MDHEN, CDR2 SYDVKM. In DNA, the CDR3 is TGTGCCAGTCTGACGGGTAGATCGCCCCAGCATTTT. Amino acids: CASLTGRSPQHF.

This rearrangement joins TRBV5-1 to TRBJ2-2, with D possibly being TRBD1 (5 bases). This CDR3 contains 16 residues. The V gene lost 0 bases and the J gene lost 3 bases, with 12 bases spanning the gap. Per germline, CDR1 SGHRS and CDR2 YFSETQ. The CDR3 DNA is TGCGCCAGCAGCTTGGGGCCAGGGTCGGACACCGGGGAGCTGTTTTTT. Protein sequence: CASSLGPGSDTGELFF.

This clonotype was found a few times. The chain couples TRBV6-1 to TRBJ2-5, with 8 bases identical to TRBD1. From germline, CDR1 is MNHNS and CDR2 SASEGT. This CDR3 is 14 amino acids long. Trimming cost V 4 bases and J 4 bases; bases outside gene matches: 5. CDR3: CASSAGQGGETQYF. For the CDR3, the DNA is TGTGCCAGCAGTGCCGGACAGGGTGGAGAGACCCAGTACTTC.

The chain is built from TRBV5-1 and TRBJ1-1, with D unclear. CDR3 length: 15 amino acids. Germline lookup yields CDR1 SGHRS and CDR2 YFSETQ. The ends were cut back, 5 bases at V and 1 base at J, with 15 bases in the middle. CDR3 region: CASRVTPDSNTEAFF. The CDR3 nucleotides read TGCGCCAGCAGAGTTACCCCGGACTCGAACACTGAAGCTTTCTTT.

The table lists this clonotype with a few counts. This rearrangement joins TRBV12-3 or TRBV12-4 to TRBJ1-4, with a tentative D call TRBD1 (5 bases). This CDR3 comprises 15 residues. The V gene lost 6 bases and the J gene lost 1 base, with 12 bases spanning the gap. CDR3 DNA sequence: TGTGCCAGCAGCCGCGGGACGGGAACTAATGAAAAACTGTTTTTT. Encoded protein: CASSRGTGTNEKLFF.

The chain has TRBV27 and TRBJ2-5; D is perhaps TRBD2 (6 bases). The V and J ends lost 3 bases and 4 bases respectively, with 18 bases between them. The germline gives CDR1 MNHEY, CDR2 SMNVEV (reference sequence). This CDR3 is built from 16 residues. As DNA, the CDR3 is TGTGCCAGCAGTTTGACCCTGCCGGGAGCAGGAGAGACCCAGTACTTC. This gives the protein CASSLTLPGAGETQYF.

The CDR3 DNA reads as TGTGCCAGCAGTTTATCCTACAGGGCCGGCGGGGAGCTGTTTTTT. Protein product: CASSLSYRAGGELFF. The chain recombines TRBV27 with TRBJ2-2, with D possibly TRBD1 on 6 matching bases. The germline V gene has CDR1 MNHEY and CDR2 SMNVEV (reference sequence). Trimming removed 0 bases from V and 7 bases from J, with 12 bases in between. The length of the CDR3 is 15 residues.

This clonotype was seen only a few times. This chain connects TRBV6-2 or TRBV6-3 to TRBJ1-1, with D uncertain. With 3 bases removed from V and 1 base from J, the gap between germline ends came to 18 bases. The CDR3 runs to 17 residues. Germline assignment: CDR1 MNHEY and CDR2 SVGEGT. The CDR3 DNA sequence: TGTGCCAGCAGTTATCAGACCGGCCTTAGCCCGAACACTGAAGCTTTCTTT. Residues: CASSYQTGLSPNTEAFF.

The chain couples TRBV21-1 to TRBJ2-7. TRBV21-1 is termed a pseudogene. This CDR3 has 13 amino acids. This CDR3 is CANTDPTKGEQYF. The CDR3 bases are TGTGCCAATACTGACCCAACAAAGGGCGAGCAGTACTTC.

This chain joins TRBV5-1 and TRBJ2-7; a weak D match, TRBD2 (5 bases). Per germline, CDR1 SGHRS and CDR2 YFSETQ. This CDR3 has 13 amino acids. V was clipped by 1 base and J by 2 bases, with 7 bases between them. CDR3 in amino acids: CASSLTSPYEQYF. Written as DNA, the CDR3 is TGCGCCAGCAGCTTGACTAGTCCCTACGAGCAGTACTTC.

The chain carries TRBV4-1 and TRBJ2-7; D may be TRBD1 or TRBD2 (6 bases each). V lost 1 base to trimming and J lost 2 bases, with 15 bases between them. Germline CDR1 is MGHRA and CDR2 is YSYEKL. There are 16 residues in the CDR3. CDR3 DNA sequence: TGCGCCAGCAGCCAAGTGGTCGGGGGACACCCCTACGAGCAGTACTTC. Translated, it gives CASSQVVGGHPYEQYF.

This clonotype has ten or more counts. The chain recombines TRBV6-2 or TRBV6-3 with TRBJ2-2; TRBD1 matches 8 bases. The CDR3 contains 15 residues. V gave up 6 bases and J gave up 0 bases; unmatched junction bases: 3. Germline V gene lookup returns CDR1 MNHEY and CDR2 SVGEGT. The CDR3 loop reads CASSSGGANTGELFF. The CDR3 DNA sequence: TGTGCCAGCAGCTCAGGGGGCGCGAACACCGGGGAGCTGTTTTTT.

This clonotype has a count of ten or more. V gene TRBV12-3 or TRBV12-4 combines with J gene TRBJ1-5; perhaps TRBD1 as D (6 bases). V was cut by 3 bases and J by 7 bases, with 13 bases left in between. CDR3 length: 14 amino acids. CDR3 region: CASSLGQGRQPQHF. For the CDR3, the DNA is TGTGCCAGCAGTTTGGGGCAGGGGCGCCAGCCCCAGCATTTT.

This clonotype was seen a handful of times. CDR3 region: CATSDTGSDTQYF. The CDR3, as DNA: TGTGCCACCAGTGATACCGGGTCAGATACGCAGTATTTT. This chain connects TRBV24-1 to TRBJ2-3; the D is unclear. V lost 3 bases, J lost 4 bases, and 7 bases lay in between. Germline loops: CDR1 KGHDR, CDR2 SFDVKD. The CDR3 covers 13 residues.

This clonotype was detected ten times or more. V usage is TRBV18 and J usage is TRBJ2-5; the match to TRBD1 covers 9 bases. Germline V gives CDR1 KGHSH, CDR2 LQKENI. V was clipped by 8 bases and J by 3 bases; unmatched bases: 7. The CDR3 is 14 amino acids. CDR3 region: CASSPRTGEETQYF. The CDR3 nucleotides read TGTGCCAGCAGCCCCCGGACAGGGGAAGAGACCCAGTACTTC.

The chain has TRBV15 and TRBJ2-1; D gene uncertain. CDR1 is LNHNV, CDR2 YYDKDF, per germline (reference sequence). The length of the CDR3 is 13 residues. V lost 1 base and J lost 7, with 8 bases in between. The CDR3 is CATSRGLRNEQFF. The CDR3 nucleotides read TGTGCCACCAGCAGAGGCCTAAGGAATGAGCAGTTCTTC.

This clonotype turned up a few times. The J gene is TRBJ2-7, the V gene TRBV12-3 or TRBV12-4; D is uncertain. The V and J ends lost 5 bases and 3 bases respectively, with 8 bases between them. This CDR3 has 12 amino acids. CDR3 protein: CASSKGFYEQYF. The CDR3, as DNA: TGTGCCAGCAGTAAGGGCTTCTACGAGCAGTACTTC.